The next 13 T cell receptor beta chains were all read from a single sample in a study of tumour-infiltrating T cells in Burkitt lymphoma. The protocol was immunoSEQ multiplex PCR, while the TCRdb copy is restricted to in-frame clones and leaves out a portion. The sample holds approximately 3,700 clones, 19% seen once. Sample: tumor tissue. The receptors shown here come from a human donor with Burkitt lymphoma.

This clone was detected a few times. The CDR3 sequence: CASRKTGTSGYEQYF. The CDR3 DNA reads as TGCGCCAGCAGGAAAACCGGGACTAGCGGTTACGAGCAGTACTTC. This rearrangement joins TRBV4-1 to TRBJ2-7, with 11 positions matching TRBD2. Germline CDR1 is MGHRA and CDR2 is YSYEKL. CDR3 length equals 15 residues. The V and J ends lost 6 bases and 4 bases, in that order; junction bases with no gene match: 8.

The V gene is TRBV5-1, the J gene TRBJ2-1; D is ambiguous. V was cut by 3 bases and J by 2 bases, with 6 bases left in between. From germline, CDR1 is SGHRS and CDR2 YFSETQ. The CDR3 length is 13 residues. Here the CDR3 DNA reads TGCGCCAGCAGCTCGCCAGCCTACAATGAGCAGTTCTTC. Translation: CASSSPAYNEQFF.

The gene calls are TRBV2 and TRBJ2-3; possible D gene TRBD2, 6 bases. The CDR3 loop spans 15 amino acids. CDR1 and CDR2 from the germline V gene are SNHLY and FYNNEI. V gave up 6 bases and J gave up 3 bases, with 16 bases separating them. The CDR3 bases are TGTGCCAGCAGCGTTACCGGGACTTCTACAGATACGCAGTATTTT. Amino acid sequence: CASSVTGTSTDTQYF.

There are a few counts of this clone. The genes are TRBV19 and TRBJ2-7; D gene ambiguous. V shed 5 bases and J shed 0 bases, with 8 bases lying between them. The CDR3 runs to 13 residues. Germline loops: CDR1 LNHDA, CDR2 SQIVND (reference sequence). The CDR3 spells CASSSTPSYEQYF. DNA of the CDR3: TGTGCCAGTAGTTCGACTCCCTCCTACGAGCAGTACTTC.

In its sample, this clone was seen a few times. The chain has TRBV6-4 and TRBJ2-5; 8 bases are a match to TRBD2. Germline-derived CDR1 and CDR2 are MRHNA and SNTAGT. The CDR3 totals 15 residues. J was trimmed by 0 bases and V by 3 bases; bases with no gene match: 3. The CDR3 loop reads CASSEEREYQETQYF. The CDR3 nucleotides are TGTGCCAGCAGTGAGGAGCGGGAGTACCAAGAGACCCAGTACTTC.

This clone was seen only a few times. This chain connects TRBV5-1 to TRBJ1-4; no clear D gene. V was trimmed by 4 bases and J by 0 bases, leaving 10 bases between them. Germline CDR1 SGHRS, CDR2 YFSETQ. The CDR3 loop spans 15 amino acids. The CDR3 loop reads CASSLMGSTNEKLFF. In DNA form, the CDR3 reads TGCGCCAGCAGCCTGATGGGGTCAACTAATGAAAAACTGTTTTTT.

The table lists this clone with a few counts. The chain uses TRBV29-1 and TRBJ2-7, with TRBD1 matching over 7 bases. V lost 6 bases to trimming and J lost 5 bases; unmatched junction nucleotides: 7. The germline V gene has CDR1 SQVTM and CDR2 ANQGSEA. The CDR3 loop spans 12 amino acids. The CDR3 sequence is CSVQTGFHEQYF. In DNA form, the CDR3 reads TGCAGCGTACAGACAGGGTTCCACGAGCAGTACTTC.

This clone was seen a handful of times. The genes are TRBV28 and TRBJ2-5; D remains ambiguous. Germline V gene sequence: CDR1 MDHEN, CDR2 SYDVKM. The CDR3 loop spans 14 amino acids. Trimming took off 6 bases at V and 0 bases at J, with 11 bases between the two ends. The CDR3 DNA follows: TGTGCCAGCAGCCTCCCCCAGTACCAAGAGACCCAGTACTTC. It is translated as CASSLPQYQETQYF.

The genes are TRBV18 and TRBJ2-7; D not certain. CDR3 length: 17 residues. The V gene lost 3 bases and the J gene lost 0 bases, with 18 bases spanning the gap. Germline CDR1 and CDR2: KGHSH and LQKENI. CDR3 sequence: CASSPPLVARSSYEQYF. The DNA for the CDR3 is TGTGCCAGCTCACCGCCCCTCGTGGCCAGGAGCTCCTACGAGCAGTACTTC.

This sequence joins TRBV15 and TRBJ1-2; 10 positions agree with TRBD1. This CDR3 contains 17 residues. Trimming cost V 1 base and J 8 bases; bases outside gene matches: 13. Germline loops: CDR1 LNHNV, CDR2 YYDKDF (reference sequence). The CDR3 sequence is CATSRVVWDRGFGGYTF. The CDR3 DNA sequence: TGTGCCACCAGCAGAGTGGTTTGGGACAGGGGCTTCGGGGGCTACACCTTC. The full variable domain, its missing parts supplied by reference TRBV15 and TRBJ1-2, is DAMVIQNPRYQVTQFGKPVTLSCSQTLNHNVMYWYQQKSSQAPKLLFHYYDKDFNNEADTPDNFQSRRPNTSFCFLDIRSPGLGDTAMYLCATSRVVWDRGFGGYTFGSGTRLTVV.

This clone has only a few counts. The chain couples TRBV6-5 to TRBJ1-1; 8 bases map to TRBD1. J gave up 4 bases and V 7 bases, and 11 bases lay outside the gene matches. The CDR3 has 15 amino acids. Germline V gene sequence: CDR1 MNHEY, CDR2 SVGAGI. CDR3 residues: CASILQQGVSTEAFF. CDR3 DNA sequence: TGTGCCAGCATCCTACAACAGGGGGTGAGCACTGAAGCTTTCTTT.

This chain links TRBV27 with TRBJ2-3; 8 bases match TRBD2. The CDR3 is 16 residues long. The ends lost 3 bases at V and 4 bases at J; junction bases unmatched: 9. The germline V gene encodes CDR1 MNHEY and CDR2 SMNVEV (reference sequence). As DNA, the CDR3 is TGTGCCAGCAGTTTCCACGGACTAGCCCGCCCAGATACGCAGTATTTT. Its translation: CASSFHGLARPDTQYF.

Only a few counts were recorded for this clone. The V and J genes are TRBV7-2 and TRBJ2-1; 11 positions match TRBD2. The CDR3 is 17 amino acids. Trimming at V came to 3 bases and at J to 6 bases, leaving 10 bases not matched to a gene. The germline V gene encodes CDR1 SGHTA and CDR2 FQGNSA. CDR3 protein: CASSLGLLAGGINEQFF. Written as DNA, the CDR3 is TGTGCCAGCAGCTTGGGGCTTCTAGCGGGAGGCATCAATGAGCAGTTCTTC. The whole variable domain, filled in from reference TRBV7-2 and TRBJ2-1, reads GAGVSQSPSNKVTEKGKDVELRCDPISGHTALYWYRQSLGQGLEFLIYFQGNSAPDKSGLPSDRFSAERTGGSVSTLTIQRTQQEDSAVYLCASSLGLLAGGINEQFFGPGTRLTVL.